This TCR beta chain was sequenced in a study of blood T cell repertoires in COVID-19. The wider study: COVID-19 samples, acute and convalescent, were from the United States, Italy and Spain.

This clone has only a few counts. This table comes from immunoSEQ multiplex PCR, and its TCRdb copy is limited to in-frame clones, with some not included. The table lists around 93,000 clones, approximately 80% of them singletons. The germline gives CDR1 SGHDT, CDR2 YYEEEE. Losses at the gene ends were 6 bases for V and 4 bases for J; bases not matched to a gene: 11. The CDR3 consists of 17 residues. The chain links TRBV5-6 to TRBJ1-6; 9 bases map to TRBD1. Sequencing input: peripheral blood. This sequence was found in a man aged 55 to 69 with acute or convalescent COVID-19. This chain's CDR3 is CASTDRGAAQYNSPLHF. The DNA for the CDR3 is TGTGCCAGCACGGACAGGGGCGCGGCCCAATATAATTCACCCCTCCACTTT.